Listed below are T cell receptor beta chains from one sample, sequenced in a study of shared clonotypes between healthy human individuals. Some clones are missing from TCRdb's copy, which holds only in-frame ones; the method was immunoSEQ multiplex PCR. The top ten hold roughly 0.57% of the sample, which has about 1.1 million clones, approximately 80% seen once. Sequenced material: memory CD4+ T cells from PBMCs. The receptors were sampled from a man younger than 35 in good health. Some clones in this sample may be carry-over from other donors' samples. Each CDR3 is given with its conserved first and last residue. D genes are given only for firm matches. Clone sizes are given selectively: once, few, many, or a class where the clone is expanded.

j_gene	abundance	v_gene	d_gene	CDR3aa	CDR3nt
TRBJ1-6	-	TRBV4-3	-	CASSREGGNSPLHF	TGCGCCAGCAGCCGAGAGGGGGGGAATTCACCCCTCCACTTT
TRBJ2-1	-	TRBV28	-	CASIGVGAREQFF	TGTGCCAGCATCGGGGTAGGGGCGCGTGAGCAGTTCTTC
TRBJ1-5	-	TRBV10-3	-	CAISERRGFNQPQHF	TGTGCCATCAGTGAAAGGAGGGGTTTCAATCAGCCCCAGCATTTT
TRBJ2-3	-	TRBV29-1	-	CSVAKNTDTQYF	TGCAGCGTTGCCAAGAACACAGATACGCAGTATTTT
TRBJ1-3	few	TRBV5-1	-	CASSVSGGQTGNTIYF	TGCGCCAGCAGCGTAAGTGGGGGGCAGACTGGAAACACCATATATTTT
TRBJ2-3	-	TRBV4-1	TRBD2	CASSSGTSGLTDTQYF	TGCGCCAGCAGCTCCGGGACTAGCGGGCTCACAGATACGCAGTATTTT
TRBJ2-1	many	TRBV28	TRBD1	CASRRTGAHNEQFF	TGTGCCAGCAGGAGGACAGGGGCACACAATGAGCAGTTCTTC
TRBJ1-2	-	TRBV28	-	CASKTGGYGYTF	TGTGCCAGCAAAACAGGAGGATATGGCTACACCTTC
TRBJ2-1	-	TRBV5-1	-	CASSPQGGLLNEQFF	TGCGCCAGCAGCCCCCAGGGAGGTCTTCTCAATGAGCAGTTCTTC
TRBJ2-7	-	TRBV28	TRBD1	CASSPGTGALTRPSSYEQYF	TGTGCCAGCAGTCCGGGGACAGGGGCGTTGACTAGGCCGAGCTCCTACGAGCAGTACTTC
TRBJ2-7	-	TRBV2	TRBD2	CASIGLAGVEAYEQYF	TGTGCCAGCATCGGGCTAGCGGGAGTGGAGGCCTACGAGCAGTACTTC
TRBJ2-7	-	TRBV27	-	CASRSLGPGQHYEQYF	TGTGCCAGCAGAAGTCTCGGGCCGGGACAACACTACGAGCAGTACTTC
TRBJ1-3	-	TRBV2	-	CASSGPGTSGNTIYF	TGTGCCAGCAGTGGCCCCGGGACCTCTGGAAACACCATATATTTT
TRBJ1-2	-	TRBV5-6	-	CASSIQGEGYGYTF	TGTGCCAGCAGCATCCAGGGCGAGGGCTATGGCTACACCTTC
TRBJ2-1	-	TRBV23-1	-	CAPYSLPGPFF	TGCGCCCCCTACTCCCTTCCCGGGCCGTTCTTC
TRBJ2-3	-	TRBV29-1	TRBD2	CSVREGPGDTQYF	TGCAGCGTGCGGGAGGGCCCCGGAGATACGCAGTATTTT
TRBJ1-5	-	TRBV6-1	-	CASRDLALTQHF	TGTGCCAGCAGGGACCTTGCGTTGACCCAGCATTTT
TRBJ2-7	-	TRBV9	TRBD1	CASSPMGQGLYEQYF	TGTGCCAGCAGCCCAATGGGACAGGGGCTCTACGAGCAGTACTTC
TRBJ2-3	-	TRBV4-2	TRBD2	CASSQEKREVLTDTQYF	TGTGCCAGCAGCCAAGAAAAACGGGAGGTCCTCACAGATACGCAGTATTTT
TRBJ1-5	-	TRBV2	-	CASKGSQGLGQPQHF	TGTGCCAGCAAGGGTTCTCAGGGTCTAGGGCAGCCCCAGCATTTT
TRBJ1-1	-	TRBV6-6	-	CASSYTGPYTEAFF	TGTGCCAGCAGTTACACCGGACCGTACACTGAAGCTTTCTTT
TRBJ2-2	-	TRBV19	-	CASSIEWGYPNTGELFF	TGTGCCAGTAGTATAGAGTGGGGGTACCCTAACACCGGGGAGCTGTTTTTT
TRBJ2-5	once	TRBV4-2	-	CASSQPGDSGETQYF	TGTGCCAGCAGCCAGCCCGGCGACTCCGGAGAGACCCAGTACTTC
TRBJ2-5	-	TRBV7-9	-	CASSYRAVQETQYF	TGTGCCAGCAGCTACCGGGCCGTCCAAGAGACCCAGTACTTC
TRBJ1-1	-	TRBV28	-	CASSFALTEGDTEAFF	TGTGCCAGCAGTTTTGCCCTAACCGAGGGGGACACTGAAGCTTTCTTT
TRBJ2-1	-	TRBV10-1	-	CASRRPPGPWFF	TGCGCCAGCAGAAGACCCCCGGGTCCTTGGTTCTTC
TRBJ2-1	-	TRBV7-9	-	CASSFPGLVKQFF	TGTGCCAGCAGCTTTCCCGGACTCGTTAAACAGTTCTTC
TRBJ2-1	-	TRBV5-1	TRBD2	CASSELAGEYNEQFF	TGCGCCAGCAGCGAACTAGCGGGGGAGTACAATGAGCAGTTCTTC
TRBJ1-1	-	TRBV27	TRBD1	CASSLVTGDEAFF	TGTGCCAGCAGTTTAGTTACAGGGGATGAAGCTTTCTTT
TRBJ2-7	once	TRBV28	-	CASSFGTEQYF	TGTGCCAGCAGTTTTGGGACCGAGCAGTACTTC
TRBJ2-7	-	TRBV28	TRBD1	CASRPGQGTEQYF	TGTGCCAGCAGACCGGGACAGGGTACCGAGCAGTACTTC
TRBJ1-4	-	TRBV5-4	-	CASSRWDNREKLFF	TGTGCCAGCAGCCGATGGGACAACCGGGAAAAACTGTTTTTT
TRBJ1-2	-	TRBV11-2	-	CASSLDPEEGYTF	TGTGCCAGCAGCTTAGACCCGGAGGAAGGCTACACCTTC
TRBJ1-4	-	TRBV6-1	-	CASSEWARRNEKLFF	TGTGCCAGCAGTGAATGGGCGCGGCGTAATGAAAAACTGTTTTTT
TRBJ2-1	-	TRBV30	TRBD2	CAWSISGVNEQFF	TGTGCCTGGAGTATCAGCGGGGTCAATGAGCAGTTCTTC
TRBJ1-1	-	TRBV18	-	CASSPYAGINTEAFF	TGTGCCAGCTCACCATACGCAGGGATTAACACTGAAGCTTTCTTT
TRBJ1-4	once	TRBV5-4	TRBD1	CASSSKGGTGAEKLFF	TGTGCCAGCAGCTCTAAAGGGGGGACAGGAGCTGAAAAACTGTTTTTT
TRBJ2-2	-	TRBV27	TRBD2	CASSTSWGGTGELFF	TGTGCCAGCAGTACATCCTGGGGGGGGACCGGGGAGCTGTTTTTT
TRBJ2-7	-	TRBV10-3	-	CATQEGPEDEQYF	TGTGCCACTCAGGAGGGTCCGGAAGACGAGCAGTACTTC
TRBJ2-1	-	TRBV11-2	-	CASSLRTVYNEQFF	TGTGCCAGCAGCTTAAGGACGGTCTACAATGAGCAGTTCTTC
TRBJ1-1	-	TRBV10-3	TRBD1	CAISAQDRGNTEAFF	TGTGCCATCAGTGCCCAGGACAGGGGAAACACTGAAGCTTTCTTT
TRBJ1-2	-	TRBV30	-	CAWSIGADYGYTF	TGTGCCTGGAGTATCGGGGCAGACTATGGCTACACCTTC
TRBJ1-2	once	TRBV4-2	-	CASSREGGGYNYGYTF	TGTGCCAGCAGCCGGGAGGGCGGGGGCTATAACTATGGCTACACCTTC
TRBJ1-2	-	TRBV7-9	-	CASSPYPTRGGGSNYGYTF	TGTGCCAGCAGCCCTTACCCCACCCGGGGTGGGGGCTCTAACTATGGCTACACCTTC
TRBJ2-2	-	TRBV11-3	TRBD2	CASSLGASGRIGELFF	TGTGCCAGCAGCTTAGGTGCTAGCGGGAGAATCGGGGAGCTGTTTTTT
TRBJ1-1	-	TRBV5-4	TRBD1	CASSATGGTEAFF	TGTGCCAGCAGCGCAACAGGGGGCACTGAAGCTTTCTTT
TRBJ2-5	-	TRBV2	-	CASTGSGETQYF	TGTGCCAGTACAGGGTCGGGAGAGACCCAGTACTTC
TRBJ2-5	-	TRBV5-1	TRBD1	CASSLETGVGEETQYF	TGCGCCAGCAGCTTAGAGACAGGGGTTGGAGAAGAGACCCAGTACTTC
TRBJ1-1	-	TRBV28	TRBD1	CASTRLKQGVDTEAFF	TGTGCCAGCACCCGCCTAAAACAGGGGGTCGACACTGAAGCTTTCTTT
TRBJ2-5	-	TRBV5-6	-	CASSLFPVGTQYF	TGTGCCAGCAGCTTGTTCCCGGTTGGGACCCAGTACTTC
TRBJ1-1	-	TRBV11-3	TRBD1	CASSLVVGTGSTEAFF	TGTGCCAGCAGCTTAGTGGTTGGGACAGGGAGCACTGAAGCTTTCTTT
TRBJ2-7	-	TRBV29-1	TRBD2	CSAGRSSYEQYF	TGCAGCGCCGGGAGGAGCTCCTACGAGCAGTACTTC
TRBJ2-5	-	TRBV11-2	TRBD1	CASSNAARGRLETQYF	TGTGCCAGCAGTAACGCGGCCAGGGGGCGCCTGGAGACCCAGTACTTC
TRBJ2-2	once	TRBV30	-	CAWRRAERDTGELFF	TGTGCCTGGAGGCGGGCAGAACGGGACACCGGGGAGCTGTTTTTT
TRBJ1-5	-	TRBV19	TRBD1	CASSSHTGGPQPQHF	TGTGCCAGTAGTTCCCACACAGGGGGCCCTCAGCCCCAGCATTTT
TRBJ2-3	-	TRBV5-4	TRBD2	CASSLFLGGSSTDTQYF	TGTGCCAGCAGCTTGTTTTTGGGCGGGAGCAGCACAGATACGCAGTATTTT
TRBJ2-5	-	TRBV5-4	-	CASSPDSKRETQYF	TGTGCCAGCAGCCCGGACAGTAAAAGAGAGACCCAGTACTTC
TRBJ2-1	-	TRBV28	-	CASSPLEKSNNEQFF	TGTGCCAGCAGTCCACTAGAAAAGAGTAACAATGAGCAGTTCTTC
TRBJ2-1	-	TRBV7-3	-	CASSPYRVEQFF	TGTGCCAGCAGCCCCTACAGGGTAGAGCAGTTCTTC